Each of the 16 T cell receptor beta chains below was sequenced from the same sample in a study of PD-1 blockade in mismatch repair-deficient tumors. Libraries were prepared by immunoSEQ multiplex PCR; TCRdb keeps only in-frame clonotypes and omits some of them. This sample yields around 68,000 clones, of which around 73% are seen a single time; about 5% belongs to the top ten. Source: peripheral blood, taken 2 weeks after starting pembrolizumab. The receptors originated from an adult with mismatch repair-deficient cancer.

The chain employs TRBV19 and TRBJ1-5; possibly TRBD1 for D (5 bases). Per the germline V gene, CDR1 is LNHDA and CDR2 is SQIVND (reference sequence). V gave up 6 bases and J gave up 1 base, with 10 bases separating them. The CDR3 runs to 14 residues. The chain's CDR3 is CASRGGTSNQPQHF. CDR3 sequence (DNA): TGTGCCAGTAGGGGGGGGACGAGCAATCAGCCCCAGCATTTT.

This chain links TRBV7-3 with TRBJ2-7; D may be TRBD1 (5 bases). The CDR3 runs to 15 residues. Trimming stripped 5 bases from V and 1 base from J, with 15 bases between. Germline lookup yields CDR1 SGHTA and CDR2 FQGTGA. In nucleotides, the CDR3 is TGTGCCAGCAGCGCTGAGGCAGGGCAATCCTACGAGCAGTACTTC. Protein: CASSAEAGQSYEQYF.

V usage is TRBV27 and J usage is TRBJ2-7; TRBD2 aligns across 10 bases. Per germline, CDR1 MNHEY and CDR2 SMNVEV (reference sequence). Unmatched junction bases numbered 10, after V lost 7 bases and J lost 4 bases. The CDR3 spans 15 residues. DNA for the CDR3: TGTGCCAGCAAACCTTTAGCGGGAGGTTCGTACGAGCAGTACTTC. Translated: CASKPLAGGSYEQYF.

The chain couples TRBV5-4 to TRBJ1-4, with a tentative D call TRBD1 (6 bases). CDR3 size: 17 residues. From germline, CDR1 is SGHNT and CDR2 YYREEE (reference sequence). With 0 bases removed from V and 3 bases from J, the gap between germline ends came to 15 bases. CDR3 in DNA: TGTGCCAGCAGCTTGGGAGGGGGGGGCGCAGCTAATGAAAAACTGTTTTTT. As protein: CASSLGGGGAANEKLFF.

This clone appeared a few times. The CDR3 sequence: CASSQEVNREETQYF. The CDR3 DNA sequence: TGTGCCAGCAGCCAAGAAGTAAACAGGGAAGAGACCCAGTACTTC. The chain joins TRBV4-2 to TRBJ2-5; D possibly corresponds to TRBD1 (6 bases). The CDR3 is 15 amino acids. V gave up 0 bases and J gave up 3 bases, with 11 bases separating them. Germline lookup yields CDR1 LGHNA and CDR2 YNFKEQ.

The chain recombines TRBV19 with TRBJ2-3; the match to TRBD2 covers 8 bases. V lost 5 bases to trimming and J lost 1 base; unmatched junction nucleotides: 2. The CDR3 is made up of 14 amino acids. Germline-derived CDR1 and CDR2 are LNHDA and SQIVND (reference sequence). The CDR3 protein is CASSSTSGTDTQYF. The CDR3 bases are TGTGCCAGTAGTTCGACTAGCGGCACAGATACGCAGTATTTT.

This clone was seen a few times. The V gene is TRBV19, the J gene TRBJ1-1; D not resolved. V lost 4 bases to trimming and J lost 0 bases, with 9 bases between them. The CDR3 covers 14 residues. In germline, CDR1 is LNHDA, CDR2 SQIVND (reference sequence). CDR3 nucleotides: TGTGCCAGTAGTAACGCAGGCATGAACACTGAAGCTTTCTTT. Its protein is CASSNAGMNTEAFF.

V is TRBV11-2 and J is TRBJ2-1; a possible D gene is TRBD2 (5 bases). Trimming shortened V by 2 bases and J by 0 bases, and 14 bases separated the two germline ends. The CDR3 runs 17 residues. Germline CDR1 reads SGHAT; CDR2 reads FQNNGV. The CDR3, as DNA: TGTGCCAGCAGCTTAAGGGCTGTAGCGAGCTCCTACAATGAGCAGTTCTTC. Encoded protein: CASSLRAVASSYNEQFF.

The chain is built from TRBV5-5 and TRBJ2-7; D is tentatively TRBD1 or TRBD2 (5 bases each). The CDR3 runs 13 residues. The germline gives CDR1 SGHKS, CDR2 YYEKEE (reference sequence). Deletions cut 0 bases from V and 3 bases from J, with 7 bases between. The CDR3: CASSLGGDYEQYF. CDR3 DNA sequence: TGTGCCAGCAGCTTGGGAGGGGACTACGAGCAGTACTTC.

CDR3 DNA sequence: TGTGCCAGCGCCAGGGAGGCGAACACTGAAGCTTTCTTT. This encodes CASAREANTEAFF. The V and J genes are TRBV18 and TRBJ1-1, with D possibly TRBD1 on 5 matching bases. Germline V gives CDR1 KGHSH, CDR2 LQKENI. This CDR3 region has 13 residues. Trimming cost V 8 bases and J 1 base, with 11 bases left between them.

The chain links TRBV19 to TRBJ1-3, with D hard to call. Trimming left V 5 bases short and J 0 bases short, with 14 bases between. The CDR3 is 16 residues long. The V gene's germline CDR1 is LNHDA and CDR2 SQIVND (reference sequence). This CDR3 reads CASSGRRSASGNTIYF. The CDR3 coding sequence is TGTGCCAGTAGTGGGAGGAGGAGTGCCTCTGGAAACACCATATATTTT.

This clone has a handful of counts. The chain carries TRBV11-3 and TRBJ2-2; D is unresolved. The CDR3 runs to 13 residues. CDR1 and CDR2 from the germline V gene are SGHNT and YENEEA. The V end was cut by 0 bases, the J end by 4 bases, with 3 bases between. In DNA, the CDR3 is TGTGCCAGCAGCTTAGATACCACCGGGGAGCTGTTTTTT. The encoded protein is CASSLDTTGELFF.

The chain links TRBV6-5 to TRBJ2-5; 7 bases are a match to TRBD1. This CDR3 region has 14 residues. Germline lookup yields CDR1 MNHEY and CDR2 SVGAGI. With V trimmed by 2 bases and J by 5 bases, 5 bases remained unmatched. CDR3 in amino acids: CASSYQTGRETQYF. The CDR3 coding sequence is TGTGCCAGCAGTTACCAGACAGGGCGCGAGACCCAGTACTTC.

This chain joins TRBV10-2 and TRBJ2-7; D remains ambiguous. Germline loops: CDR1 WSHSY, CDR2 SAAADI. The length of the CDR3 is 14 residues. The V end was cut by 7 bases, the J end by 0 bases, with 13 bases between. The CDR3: CASTGALSSYEQYF. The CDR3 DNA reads TGCGCCAGCACGGGCGCATTAAGCTCCTACGAGCAGTACTTC.

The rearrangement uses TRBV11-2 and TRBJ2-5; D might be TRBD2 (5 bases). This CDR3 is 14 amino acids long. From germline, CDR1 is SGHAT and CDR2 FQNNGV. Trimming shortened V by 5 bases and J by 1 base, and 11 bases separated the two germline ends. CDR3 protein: CASSPRRGQETQYF. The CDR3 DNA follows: TGTGCCAGCAGCCCACGACGGGGCCAAGAGACCCAGTACTTC.

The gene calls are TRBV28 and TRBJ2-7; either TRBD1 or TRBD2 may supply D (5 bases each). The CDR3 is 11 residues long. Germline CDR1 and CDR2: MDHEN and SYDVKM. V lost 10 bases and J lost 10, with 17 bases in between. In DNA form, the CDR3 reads TGTGCCACCGACTCCGAGGGACGACAGTACTTC. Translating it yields CATDSEGRQYF.